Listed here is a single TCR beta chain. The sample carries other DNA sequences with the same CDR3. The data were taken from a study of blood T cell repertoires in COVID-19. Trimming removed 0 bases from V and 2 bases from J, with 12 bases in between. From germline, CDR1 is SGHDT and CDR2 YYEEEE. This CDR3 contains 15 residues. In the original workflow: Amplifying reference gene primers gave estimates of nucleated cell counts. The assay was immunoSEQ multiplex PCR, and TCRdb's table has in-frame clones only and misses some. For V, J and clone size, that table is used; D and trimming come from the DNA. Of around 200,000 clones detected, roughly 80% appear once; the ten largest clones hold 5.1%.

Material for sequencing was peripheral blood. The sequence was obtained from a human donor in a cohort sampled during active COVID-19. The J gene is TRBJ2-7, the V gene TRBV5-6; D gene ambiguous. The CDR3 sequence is CASSLGVTEPYEQYF. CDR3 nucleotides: TGTGCCAGCAGCTTGGGTGTGACGGAGCCCTACGAGCAGTACTTC.